Reported below is one TCR beta chain. From germline, CDR1 is MNHNS and CDR2 SASEGT. The CDR3 contains 17 residues. V gave up 2 bases and J gave up 4 bases; unmatched junction bases: 12. Clones were sequenced by immunoSEQ multiplex PCR, and TCRdb holds only the in-frame ones, with some missing. The sample has hundreds of thousands of clones, around 89% seen once. This specimen belongs to a study of blood T cell repertoires in COVID-19. The rearrangement links TRBV6-1 to TRBJ2-3, with 7 bases fitting TRBD2. The TCR comes from a young man who had recovered from COVID-19. Sequences were obtained from PBMCs or T cells enriched from blood (not recorded which). The CDR3, as DNA: TGTGCCAGCAGTGAATGGCGGGGGAGGGCCGTTCCAGATACGCAGTATTTT. It encodes CASSEWRGRAVPDTQYF.